Reported below is one TCR beta chain. The antigen is unknown. This CDR3 has 14 residues. The V gene end was trimmed by 5 bases and the J gene end by 5 bases; junction bases not matched to a gene: 4. Germline lookup yields CDR1 MNHEY and CDR2 SMNVEV (reference sequence). These data belong to a study of radiotherapy plus CTLA-4 blockade in lung cancer. Study conclusions and caveats: It was early blood T cell clone dynamics, with interferon-beta, that reportedly best predicted response.

Produced via immunoSEQ multiplex PCR; TCRdb's table is partial and in-frame only. The sample records 35,000 to 45,000 clones, approximately 77% being singletons. This sequence originates from a human donor with non-small cell lung cancer who had stable disease on radiotherapy plus ipilimumab. The gene calls are TRBV27 and TRBJ1-4; 8 bases align to TRBD1. The specimen was peripheral blood, collected from a patient treated with radiotherapy plus ipilimumab. DNA of the CDR3: TGTGCCAGCAGTGTCGACAGGGGAAATGAAAAACTGTTTTTT. Translation: CASSVDRGNEKLFF.